This passage covers 10 T cell receptor beta chains from one sample sequenced in a study of blood T cell repertoires in COVID-19. Sequencing was performed with immunoSEQ multiplex PCR; in TCRdb, only in-frame clones are kept and a portion is missing. The sample gives about 670,000 clones, approximately 90% of which show up once; roughly 0.26% is in the top ten. Sequenced sample: peripheral blood. These receptors all come from a woman younger than 35 with acute or convalescent COVID-19.

The CDR3 bases are TGTGCCAGCAGCTTGTTTGCGGGGAAAGGGGCCAACGTCCTGACTTTC. Encoded protein: CASSLFAGKGANVLTF. J is TRBJ2-6 and V is TRBV5-6; maybe TRBD2 (6 bases). Trimming cost V 1 base and J 4 bases, with 12 bases left between them. Germline CDR1 and CDR2: SGHDT and YYEEEE. This CDR3 is 16 amino acids long. Together with reference TRBV5-6 and TRBJ2-6, the CDR3 gives the full variable domain: DAGVTQSPTHLIKTRGQQVTLRCSPKSGHDTVSWYQQALGQGPQFIFQYYEEEERQRGNFPDRFSGHQFPNYSSELNVNALLLGDSALYLCASSLFAGKGANVLTFGAGSRLTVL.

J is TRBJ2-7 and V is TRBV6-2 or TRBV6-3; 8 bases are a match to TRBD1. Losses at the gene ends were 2 bases for V and 4 bases for J; bases not matched to a gene: 4. The V gene's germline CDR1 is MNHEY and CDR2 SVGEGT. The CDR3 is 14 residues long. This chain's CDR3 is CASSYETGAYEQYF. The CDR3 DNA sequence: TGTGCCAGCAGTTACGAGACAGGGGCGTACGAGCAGTACTTC.

The chain couples TRBV3-1 (or the pseudogene TRBV3-2) to TRBJ1-5; TRBD1 is a possible D gene (5 bases). The CDR3 extends over 14 amino acids. Between the trimmed V and J ends, which lost 4 bases and 6 bases, there was a span of 13 bases. Germline loops: CDR1 LGHDT, CDR2 YNNKEL (reference sequence). The CDR3: CASSRSRERQPQHF. The DNA of the CDR3 is TGTGCCAGCAGCCGGAGCAGGGAACGTCAGCCCCAGCATTTT.

The rearrangement joins TRBV7-2 to TRBJ1-1; 8 bases are shared with TRBD1. The CDR3 spans 14 residues. V lost 7 bases and J lost 0; bases outside the gene matches: 4. In germline, CDR1 is SGHTA, CDR2 FQGNSA. CDR3 loop: CASTWDRLNTEAFF. For the CDR3, the DNA is TGTGCCAGCACCTGGGACAGGCTGAACACTGAAGCTTTCTTT.

The chain employs TRBV5-1 and TRBJ1-1, with D uncertain. Germline CDR1 SGHRS, CDR2 YFSETQ. V was shortened by 4 bases and J by 8 bases, with 9 bases between the two germline ends. This CDR3 is built from 11 residues. Here the CDR3 DNA reads TGCGCCAGCAGCCAAGGGAGGGAAGCTTTCTTT. Encoded protein: CASSQGREAFF.

The chain uses TRBV6-5 and TRBJ2-7; 7 bases are shared with TRBD1. CDR3 size: 13 residues. The J segment lost 3 bases and the V segment lost 6 bases, leaving 5 bases of the junction unmatched. CDR1 is MNHEY, CDR2 SVGAGI, per germline. The DNA for the CDR3 is TGTGCCAGCAGCCCCGGGACAGTCTACGAGCAGTACTTC. As protein: CASSPGTVYEQYF.

The chain carries TRBV13 and TRBJ1-1, with 11 bases fitting TRBD1. The V gene end was trimmed by 1 base and the J gene end by 6 bases; junction bases not matched to a gene: 1. Germline V gives CDR1 PRHDT, CDR2 FYEKMQ (reference sequence). The CDR3 has 14 amino acids. Here the CDR3 DNA reads TGTGCCAGCAGCTTAGAGGACAGGGGGCCTGAAGCTTTCTTT. It encodes CASSLEDRGPEAFF. The full variable domain, completed using reference TRBV13 and TRBJ1-1, is AAGVIQSPRHLIKEKRETATLKCYPIPRHDTVYWYQQGPGQDPQFLISFYEKMQSDKGSIPDRFSAQQFSDYHSELNMSSLELGDSALYFCASSLEDRGPEAFFGQGTRLTVV.

The genes are TRBV27 and TRBJ2-1; D remains ambiguous. V was pared by 4 bases and J by 10 bases, with 8 bases between. The CDR3 consists of 11 residues. Germline V gene lookup returns CDR1 MNHEY and CDR2 SMNVEV (reference sequence). CDR3 coding DNA: TGTGCCAGCAGTTCCCCCGGGGAGCAGTTCTTC. This codes for CASSSPGEQFF.

V gene TRBV19 combines with J gene TRBJ1-1; D gene ambiguous. V was clipped by 3 bases and J by 5 bases, with 10 bases between them. The CDR3 has 13 amino acids. CDR1 and CDR2 from the germline V gene are LNHDA and SQIVND (reference sequence). The CDR3, as DNA: TGTGCCAGTAGTATCACAGTGTATACTGAAGCTTTCTTT. Its translation: CASSITVYTEAFF. Combining the CDR3 with reference TRBV19 and TRBJ1-1 gives the whole variable domain DGGITQSPKYLFRKEGQNVTLSCEQNLNHDAMYWYRQDPGQGLRLIYYSQIVNDFQKGDIAEGYSVSREKKESFPLTVTSAQKNPTAFYLCASSITVYTEAFFGQGTRLTVV.

This chain joins TRBV6-6 and TRBJ1-2; possibly TRBD1 for D (6 bases). The germline gives CDR1 MNHNY, CDR2 SVGAGI (reference sequence). V gave up 7 bases and J gave up 5 bases, with 17 bases separating them. The CDR3 loop spans 14 amino acids. The CDR3, as DNA: TGTGCCAGCAAAACACAGGGATTCTTTTATGGCTACACCTTC. This encodes CASKTQGFFYGYTF.